This T cell receptor beta chain was sequenced in a study of T-cell reconstitution after alpha-beta-depleted transplantation in children. This clonotype was counted at least ten times. Its antigen remains unidentified. Unique molecular identifiers were used to barcode this TCRbeta library. TCRdb reprocessed the PCR reads with MiXCR, giving one entry per CDR3 protein. The sample has fewer than 550,000 distinct CDR3 sequences; 10% to 12% are singletons. Findings and caveats of the study: In patients about two months after transplant, alpha-beta T cells reportedly arose from several hundred expanded graft clones. It was surviving recipient T cells and thymic progenitors that gave some patients high TCRbeta diversity at day 60. T-cell counts and diversity were attributed mostly to newly produced T cells one year after transplant.

The germline CDR1 and CDR2 sequences are SGHRS and YFSETQ. V was cut by 0 bases and J by 1 base, with 10 bases left in between. The CDR3 covers 15 residues. The chain couples TRBV5-1 to TRBJ1-1; D unclear. The sequencing here drew on PBMCs, mostly from graft donor cells, taken 180 days after TCRalphabeta/CD19-depleted stem cell transplant. This sequence originates from a female patient aged 2-15 years who had a stem cell transplant for aplastic anemia, so the T cells may come from the graft donor. Written as DNA, the CDR3 is TGCGCCAGCAGCTTGGCCCCTACCGAGAACACTGAAGCTTTCTTT. Translating it yields CASSLAPTENTEAFF.